One and the same sample provided the 13 T cell receptor beta chains below, sequenced in a study of CD8+ T cells in alopecia areata. The treatment: oral pan-JAK inhibitor, 5-10 mg twice daily. Extracted RNA was reverse transcribed into cDNA, the sequencing template. Assay used: immunoSEQ multiplex PCR; TCRdb lists only in-frame clones, some missing. The sample carries 150,000 to 200,000 clones, 40% to 65% recorded once. This sample comprised CD8+ T cells sorted from blood, obtained at week 24, from a patient treated with tofacitinib. These receptors were collected from a human donor with alopecia areata.

This sequence joins TRBV27 and TRBJ2-3; 9 nucleotides line up with TRBD2. From germline, CDR1 is MNHEY and CDR2 SMNVEV (reference sequence). The CDR3 totals 14 residues. V gave up 5 bases and J gave up 7 bases; unmatched junction bases: 7. The CDR3 DNA reads TGTGCCAGCAGTCCGGGCGGGGGGGCAAATACGCAGTATTTT. It specifies CASSPGGGANTQYF.

This clone was recorded only once. J is TRBJ2-2 and V is TRBV10-1; tentatively, D is TRBD2 (5 bases). The CDR3 covers 14 residues. Germline-derived CDR1 and CDR2 are WNHNN and SYGVQD (reference sequence). V gave up 5 bases and J gave up 1 base, with 8 bases separating them. Here the CDR3 reads CASSNSVNTGELFF. CDR3 bases: TGCGCCAGCAGTAATAGCGTGAACACCGGGGAGCTGTTTTTT.

A note on this clone: One end of the junction varies from germline; a read error may be responsible. This chain connects TRBV29-1 to TRBJ1-2, with TRBD1 identical over 7 bases. CDR3 length: 13 amino acids. The germline CDR1 and CDR2 sequences are SQVTM and ANQGSEA. The CDR3 coding sequence is TGCAGCGTCGAAGACAGGGATAAGGATGGCTACACCTTC. Encoded protein: CSVEDRDKDGYTF.

This clone was detected only once. The J gene is TRBJ1-1, the V gene TRBV4-3; 9 nucleotides agree with TRBD1. Germline V gives CDR1 LGHNA, CDR2 YSLEER. This CDR3 comprises 16 residues. With V trimmed by 0 bases and J by 4 bases, 6 bases remained unmatched. The CDR3 nucleotides are TGCGCCAGCAGCCAAGACCGGGACAGGGTTGCCACTGAAGCTTTCTTT. This gives the protein CASSQDRDRVATEAFF.

This clone came up once. This chain joins TRBV28 and TRBJ2-2; D is unresolved. Germline loops: CDR1 MDHEN, CDR2 SYDVKM. The length of the CDR3 is 13 residues. Trimming removed 7 bases from V and 0 bases from J, with 6 bases in between. The CDR3 sequence: CASILANTGELFF. The DNA of the CDR3 is TGTGCCAGCATCTTGGCGAACACCGGGGAGCTGTTTTTT.

The J gene is TRBJ2-3, the V gene TRBV2, with D maybe TRBD1 (6 bases). Trimming took 6 bases from V and 4 from J, leaving 14 bases between them. The germline CDR1 and CDR2 sequences are SNHLY and FYNNEI. This CDR3 is 14 amino acids long. The CDR3 spells CASSNPGQADTQYF. CDR3 nucleotides: TGTGCCAGCAGCAACCCGGGACAAGCAGATACGCAGTATTTT.

This clone was seen once. The chain is built from TRBV5-4 and TRBJ1-2; 11 positions agree with TRBD1. Per the germline V gene, CDR1 is SGHNT and CDR2 is YYREEE (reference sequence). The CDR3 has 16 residues. The V segment lost 2 bases and the J segment 6 bases; nucleotides outside the gene matches: 9. This chain's CDR3 is CASSFFPPGQGDGYTF. The CDR3 nucleotides are TGTGCCAGCAGCTTTTTTCCGCCGGGACAGGGGGATGGCTACACCTTC.

The rearrangement joins TRBV30 to TRBJ2-7; D gene ambiguous. The V gene's germline CDR1 is GTSNPN and CDR2 SVGIG (reference sequence). The CDR3 runs to 12 residues. V shed 1 base and J shed 5 bases, with 9 bases lying between them. The DNA for the CDR3 is TGTGCCTGGAGTGCCCTCCCGAACGAGCAGTACTTC. Its protein is CAWSALPNEQYF. The full variable domain, with the rest looked up from reference TRBV30 and TRBJ2-7, is SQTIHQWPATLVQPVGSPLSLECTVEGTSNPNLYWYRQAAGRGLQLLFYSVGIGQISSEVPQNLSASRPQDRQFILSSKKLLLSDSGFYLCAWSALPNEQYFGPGTRLTVT.

This chain links TRBV2 with TRBJ2-7; 7 nucleotides align to TRBD1. Germline V lookup: CDR1 SNHLY, CDR2 FYNNEI. This CDR3 is built from 16 residues. The ends lost 6 bases at V and 4 bases at J; junction bases unmatched: 15. In nucleotides, the CDR3 is TGTGCCAGCAGGAGCCTGCTACAGGGGTCCGGGTACGAGCAGTACTTC. It yields the protein CASRSLLQGSGYEQYF. The whole variable domain, remainder taken from reference TRBV2 and TRBJ2-7, is EPEVTQTPSHQVTQMGQEVILRCVPISNHLYFYWYRQILGQKVEFLVSFYNNEISEKSEIFDDQFSVERPDGSNFTLKIRSTKLEDSAMYFCASRSLLQGSGYEQYFGPGTRLTVT.

This rearrangement joins TRBV7-2 to TRBJ2-1, with 14 bases that match TRBD2. The ends lost 4 bases at V and 10 bases at J; junction bases unmatched: 12. CDR3 size: 17 residues. CDR1 SGHTA and CDR2 FQGNSA come from the germline V gene. The CDR3: CASSWGLAGALPVEQFF. CDR3 nucleotide sequence: TGTGCCAGCAGCTGGGGACTAGCGGGGGCCCTTCCTGTGGAGCAGTTCTTC.

The chain has TRBV9 and TRBJ2-1; 8 bases are shared with TRBD2. Germline CDR1 is SGDLS and CDR2 is YYNGEE. CDR3 length: 16 amino acids. V lost 3 bases to trimming and J lost 3 bases; unmatched junction nucleotides: 8. As DNA, the CDR3 is TGTGCCAGCAGCGCAAATATAGCGGGGAACTACAATGAGCAGTTCTTC. Residues: CASSANIAGNYNEQFF.

The rearrangement joins TRBV6-5 to TRBJ2-2, with D possibly TRBD1 on 6 matching bases. The CDR3 is 14 amino acids. V was shortened by 6 bases and J by 4 bases, with 12 bases between the two germline ends. Germline CDR1 is MNHEY and CDR2 is SVGAGI. CDR3 nucleotide sequence: TGTGCCAGCAGCCCGACAGGAACCACCGGGGAGCTGTTTTTT. Translating gives CASSPTGTTGELFF.

The genes are TRBV29-1 and TRBJ1-2; D is ambiguous. Trimming took 0 bases from V and 3 from J, leaving 11 bases between them. The CDR3 spans 14 residues. Germline V gives CDR1 SQVTM, CDR2 ANQGSEA. CDR3 sequence reads: CSVEDVGGYYGYTF. In DNA form, the CDR3 reads TGCAGCGTTGAAGATGTTGGCGGGTACTATGGCTACACCTTC.